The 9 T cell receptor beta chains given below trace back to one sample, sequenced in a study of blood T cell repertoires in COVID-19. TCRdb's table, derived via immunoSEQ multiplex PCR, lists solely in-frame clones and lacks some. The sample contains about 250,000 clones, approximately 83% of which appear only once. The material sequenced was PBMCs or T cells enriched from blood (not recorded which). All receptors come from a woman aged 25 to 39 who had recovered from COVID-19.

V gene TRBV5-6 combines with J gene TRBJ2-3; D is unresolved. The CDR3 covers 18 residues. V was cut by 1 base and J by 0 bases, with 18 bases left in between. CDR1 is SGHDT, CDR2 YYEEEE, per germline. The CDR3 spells CASSLYGATASSTDTQYF. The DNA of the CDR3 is TGTGCCAGCAGCTTGTATGGAGCAACCGCCTCTAGCACAGATACGCAGTATTTT.

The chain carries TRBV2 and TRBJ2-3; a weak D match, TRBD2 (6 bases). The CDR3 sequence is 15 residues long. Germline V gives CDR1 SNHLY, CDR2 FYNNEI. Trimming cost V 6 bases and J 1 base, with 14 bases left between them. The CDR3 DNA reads TGTGCCAGCAGCGTATCTGGACTACGCACAGATACGCAGTATTTT. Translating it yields CASSVSGLRTDTQYF.

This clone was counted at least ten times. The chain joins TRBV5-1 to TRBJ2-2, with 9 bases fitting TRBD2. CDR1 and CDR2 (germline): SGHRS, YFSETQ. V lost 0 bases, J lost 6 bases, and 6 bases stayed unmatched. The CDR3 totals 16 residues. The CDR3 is CASSLGFVAGAGELFF. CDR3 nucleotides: TGCGCCAGCAGCTTGGGATTCGTAGCGGGAGCCGGGGAGCTGTTTTTT.

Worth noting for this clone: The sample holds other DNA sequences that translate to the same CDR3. The CDR3 region has the DNA TGTGCCAGTAGTATCCTCACCGGGAATCAGCCCCAGCATTTT. Its protein is CASSILTGNQPQHF. V usage is TRBV19 and J usage is TRBJ1-5; D uncertain. The V and J ends lost 3 bases and 4 bases respectively, with 10 bases between them. The CDR3 is 14 amino acids. The germline V gene encodes CDR1 LNHDA and CDR2 SQIVND (reference sequence). Together with reference TRBV19 and TRBJ1-5, the CDR3 gives the full variable domain: DGGITQSPKYLFRKEGQNVTLSCEQNLNHDAMYWYRQDPGQGLRLIYYSQIVNDFQKGDIAEGYSVSREKKESFPLTVTSAQKNPTAFYLCASSILTGNQPQHFGDGTRLSIL.

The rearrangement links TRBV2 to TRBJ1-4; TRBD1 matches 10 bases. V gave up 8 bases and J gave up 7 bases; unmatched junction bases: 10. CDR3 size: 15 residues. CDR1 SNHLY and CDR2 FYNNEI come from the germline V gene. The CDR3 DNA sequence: TGTGCCAGCCGCGTAGACGGGACAGGGGTTGAAAAACTGTTTTTT. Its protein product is CASRVDGTGVEKLFF.

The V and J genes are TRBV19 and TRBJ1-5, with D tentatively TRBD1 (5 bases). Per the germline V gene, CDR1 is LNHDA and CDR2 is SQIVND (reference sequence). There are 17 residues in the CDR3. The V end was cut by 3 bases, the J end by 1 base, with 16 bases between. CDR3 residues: CASSIVLTRVSNQPQHF. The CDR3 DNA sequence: TGTGCCAGTAGTATCGTTTTAACCAGGGTGAGCAATCAGCCCCAGCATTTT.

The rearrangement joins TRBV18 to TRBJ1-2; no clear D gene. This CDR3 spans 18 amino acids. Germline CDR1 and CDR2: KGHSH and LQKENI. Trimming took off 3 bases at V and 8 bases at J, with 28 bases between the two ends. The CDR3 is CASSPTSNAASADWGYTF. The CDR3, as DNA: TGTGCCAGCTCACCGACTTCAAACGCCGCCTCGGCGGACTGGGGCTACACCTTC.

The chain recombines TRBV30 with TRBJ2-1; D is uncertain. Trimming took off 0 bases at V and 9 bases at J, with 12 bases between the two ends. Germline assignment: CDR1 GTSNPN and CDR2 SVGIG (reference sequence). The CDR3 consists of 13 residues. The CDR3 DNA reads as TGTGCCTGGAGTGTACTCCTATGGAGTGAGCAGTTCTTC. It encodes CAWSVLLWSEQFF.

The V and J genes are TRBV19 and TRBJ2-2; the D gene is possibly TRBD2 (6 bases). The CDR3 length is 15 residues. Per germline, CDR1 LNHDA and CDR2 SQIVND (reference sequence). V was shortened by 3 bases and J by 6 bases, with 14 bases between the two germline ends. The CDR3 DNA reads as TGTGCCAGTAGTATCTTGGCTAGCGCAGCCGGGGAGCTGTTTTTT. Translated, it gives CASSILASAAGELFF.